The text below deals with one TCR beta chain. The data belong to a study of spatial heterogeneity in lung cancer. Indicated time point: blood at routine non-recurrence follow-up after resection. Unsorted whole RNA from tumor, nontumor lung or frozen PBMC underwent sequencing. This CDR3 is built from 15 residues. V lost 3 bases and J 7 bases, leaving 13 bases between the germline ends. The library protocol tagged each TCR cDNA with a unique molecular identifier. Via MiXCR, TCRdb re-called the 5' RACE reads, giving one row per CDR3 protein. The sample contains around 110,000 distinct CDR3 sequences, 9% to 15% of which appear only once.

The sample was PBMCs, taken at follow-up. The chain is built from TRBV12-3 or TRBV12-4 and TRBJ1-6; perhaps TRBD1 as D (6 bases). This sequence originates from a male donor with early-stage non-small cell lung cancer. CDR3 region: CASSFQGPLNSPLHF. CDR3 coding DNA: TGTGCCAGCAGTTTCCAGGGGCCTTTAAATTCACCCCTCCACTTT.